These 12 T cell receptor beta chains originate from one sample sequenced in a study of identical twins. TCRdb ran MiXCR on the 5' RACE reads and lists one entry per CDR3 protein. The sample contains under 900,000 distinct CDR3 sequences, roughly 18% of which appear only once. These data also formed part of another study, on T cells expressing NK-cell markers.

Sequenced: PBMCs. The receptors were gathered from a woman under 30 in good health.

This clonotype showed up just a few times. V gene TRBV15 combines with J gene TRBJ2-3; the D is unclear. CDR1 is LNHNV and CDR2 is YYDKDF in the germline V gene (reference sequence). Trimming left V 6 bases short and J 0 bases short, with 10 bases between. This CDR3 is 14 amino acids long. CDR3 nucleotide sequence: TGTGCCACCAGAGTCGGGCCTAGCACAGATACGCAGTATTTT. This gives the protein CATRVGPSTDTQYF.

This clonotype was found once. The chain carries TRBV6-1 and TRBJ2-5, with 13 bases identical to TRBD2. Germline V gives CDR1 MNHNS, CDR2 SASEGT. The CDR3 totals 16 residues. The V segment lost 4 bases and the J segment 2 bases; nucleotides outside the gene matches: 4. CDR3 in amino acids: CASSVGLAGFQETQYF. CDR3 DNA sequence: TGTGCCAGCAGTGTGGGACTAGCGGGGTTTCAAGAGACCCAGTACTTC.

The gene calls are TRBV20-1 and TRBJ2-1; a possible D gene is TRBD2 (5 bases). With 6 bases removed from V and 7 bases from J, the gap between germline ends came to 10 bases. The CDR3 sequence is 11 residues long. Germline values: CDR1 DFQATT, CDR2 SNEGSKA (reference sequence). The chain's CDR3 is CSAPTRNEQFF. The CDR3, as DNA: TGCAGTGCCCCTACTAGAAATGAGCAGTTCTTC.

This clonotype was counted a few times. V gene TRBV11-2 combines with J gene TRBJ2-6, with unresolved D. Germline loops: CDR1 SGHAT, CDR2 FQNNGV. With 0 bases removed from V and 0 bases from J, the gap between germline ends came to 12 bases. The CDR3 contains 18 residues. The CDR3 nucleotides are TGTGCCAGCAGCTTAGACGGGCAGGCTTTCTCTGGGGCCAACGTCCTGACTTTC. This translates into CASSLDGQAFSGANVLTF.

In its sample, this clonotype was seen a few times. The chain joins TRBV12-3 or TRBV12-4 to TRBJ2-3; D is uncertain. The CDR3 totals 15 residues. Trimming took off 3 bases at V and 0 bases at J, with 10 bases between the two ends. As DNA, the CDR3 is TGTGCCAGCAGTTTCTGGCGTGCTAGCACAGATACGCAGTATTTT. It yields the protein CASSFWRASTDTQYF.

The chain links TRBV20-1 to TRBJ2-3; a possible D gene is TRBD2 (6 bases). Germline lookup yields CDR1 DFQATT and CDR2 SNEGSKA (reference sequence). Trimming left V 2 bases short and J 0 bases short, with 9 bases between. The CDR3 is 14 amino acids. The CDR3 loop reads CSARIRGSTDTQYF. The CDR3, as DNA: TGCAGTGCTAGAATTCGGGGGAGCACAGATACGCAGTATTTT.

The chain is built from TRBV29-1 and TRBJ1-4; no reliable D call. Trimming removed 7 bases at V and 4 bases at J, with 7 bases between. The CDR3 runs to 11 residues. Looked up from germline, CDR1 is SQVTM and CDR2 is ANQGSEA. The DNA of the CDR3 is TGCAGCGCGGCGGTTAATGAAAAACTGTTTTTT. This codes for CSAAVNEKLFF.

The table lists this clonotype with a few counts. The V call is TRBV12-3 or TRBV12-4, the J call TRBJ2-5; a possible D gene is TRBD1 (6 bases). The CDR3 has 13 residues. Trimming left V 5 bases short and J 7 bases short, with 14 bases between. As DNA, the CDR3 is TGTGCCAGCAGTCATACAGGGAAGAGGACCCAGTACTTC. Translated, it gives CASSHTGKRTQYF.

This clonotype was picked up a small number of times. The chain has TRBV6-1 and TRBJ2-5, with D perhaps assigned TRBD1 or TRBD2 (7 bases each). V shed 9 bases and J shed 4 bases, with 18 bases lying between them. The CDR3 loop spans 14 amino acids. Germline CDR1 and CDR2: MNHNS and SASEGT. DNA for the CDR3: TGTGCCAGTCAGGGGGGGGGGGCAGGAGAGACCCAGTACTTC. Its protein is CASQGGGAGETQYF.

This clonotype was seen a few times. V and J are TRBV6-2 or TRBV6-3 and TRBJ2-7, with no clear D. V lost 2 bases, J lost 3 bases, and 11 bases lay in between. In germline, CDR1 is MNHEY, CDR2 SVGEGT. The CDR3 runs to 14 residues. CDR3 residues: CASSYRALYYEQYF. The CDR3 DNA reads as TGTGCCAGCAGTTACAGGGCCCTATACTACGAGCAGTACTTC.

This clonotype came up a few times. The V and J genes are TRBV6-5 and TRBJ2-6; D is undetermined. In germline, CDR1 is MNHEY, CDR2 SVGAGI. CDR3 length: 16 amino acids. Trimming stripped 0 bases from V and 1 base from J, with 7 bases between. The CDR3 coding sequence is TGTGCCAGCAGTTACTCATCCCAGTCTGGGGCCAACGTCCTGACTTTC. As protein: CASSYSSQSGANVLTF.

This clonotype was counted between two and nine times. This chain links TRBV12-3 or TRBV12-4 with TRBJ2-7; D perhaps matches TRBD2 (6 bases). This CDR3 comprises 13 residues. V lost 6 bases, J lost 6 bases, and 15 bases lay in between. The CDR3 loop is CASSRGRIFEQYF. For the CDR3, the DNA is TGTGCCAGCAGCCGAGGGAGGATTTTCGAGCAGTACTTC.